This T cell receptor (beta chain) is from a study of breast tumors, draining lymph nodes, adjacent tissues. As for this clonotype: Its target is not known.

One entry per CDR3 protein, called by TCRdb with MiXCR from the multiplex PCR reads. This table has 60,000 to 70,000 distinct CDR3 sequences, approximately 62% appearing once. Study-wide results and caveats: The lymph node origin of tumor T cells was framed as consistent with a hypothesis, not demonstrated. Tumor and nontumor repertoires were significantly more similar in luminal-like than in basal-like breast cancer. Tumor TCR diversity was below lymph nodes but above nontumor tissue.

The CDR3 is made up of 15 amino acids. V was pared by 3 bases and J by 5 bases, with 11 bases between. From germline, CDR1 is SGHDN and CDR2 FVKESK. The sample taken for sequencing was breast tumor tissue. The TCR sequence derives from a female donor with breast cancer. Some clones in this sample may be carry-over from other donors' samples. The chain carries TRBV14 and TRBJ1-6; D might be TRBD1 (5 bases). CDR3 in amino acids: CASSHHRSNNSPLHF. The CDR3 DNA is TGTGCCAGCAGCCACCACAGGTCCAATAATTCACCCCTCCACTTT.